These 15 T cell receptor beta chains came from one sample sequenced in a study of tumor and adjacent non-tumor tissue in lung cancer. A modified ARM-PCR protocol with three rounds of nested PCR amplified TCRbeta. MiXCR was run by TCRdb on the multiplex PCR reads, yielding one entry per CDR3 protein. The sample yields around 210,000 distinct CDR3 sequences, 71% seen once. No cell sorting was done before RNA was extracted from the tissue. The material sequenced was lung tumor tissue. Every receptor here comes from a man in his sixties with non-small cell lung cancer.

V gene TRBV20-1 combines with J gene TRBJ2-1; 14 positions agree with TRBD2. The CDR3 covers 18 residues. The V gene end was trimmed by 7 bases and the J gene end by 6 bases; junction bases not matched to a gene: 17. CDR1 DFQATT and CDR2 SNEGSKA come from the germline V gene (reference sequence). In DNA form, the CDR3 reads TGCAGTGTGGCGGGACTAGCGGGAGTGGTGGGCCTTTCCAATGAGCAGTTCTTC. Amino acid sequence: CSVAGLAGVVGLSNEQFF.

The chain combines TRBV11-3 with TRBJ2-5; 10 bases are a match to TRBD2. V was pared by 5 bases and J by 3 bases, with 9 bases of the junction left unmatched. This CDR3 is 16 amino acids long. The germline V gene has CDR1 SGHNT and CDR2 YENEEA. CDR3 sequence (DNA): TGTGCCAGCAGCCCTGAGCGACTAGCGGGTGAAGAGACCCAGTACTTC. Translated, it gives CASSPERLAGEETQYF.

Details on this clonotype: A much larger clone differs from this one at a single base, so this may be a read error. This rearrangement joins TRBV20-1 to TRBJ1-6; a weak D match, TRBD1 (6 bases). The germline CDR1 and CDR2 sequences are DFQATT and SNEGSKA (reference sequence). The CDR3 contains 16 residues. CDR3 loop: CSVRDRRGPSNSPLHF. The CDR3, as DNA: TGCAGTGTTAGAGATCGCCGGGGGCCCAGTAATTCACCCCTCCACTTT.

In regard to this clonotype: A clone one base away is much larger, so this may be a read error. The chain employs TRBV10-2 and TRBJ1-5; 10 nucleotides align to TRBD1. This CDR3 spans 15 amino acids. Germline V gene lookup returns CDR1 WSHSY and CDR2 SAAADI. DNA of the CDR3: TGCGCCACCAGTATCGGGACAGGGGGCAATCAGCCCCAGCATTTT. Amino acids: CATSIGTGGNQPQHF.

This clonotype was counted once. One end of the junction varies from germline; a read error may be responsible. The rearrangement joins TRBV6-6 to TRBJ2-5; TRBD2 might be the D (6 bases). The V gene's germline CDR1 is MNHNY and CDR2 SVGAGI (reference sequence). The CDR3 is 16 residues long. The CDR3 spells CSSSSYWTRGRETQYF. The CDR3 bases are TGCTCCAGCAGCAGCTATTGGACTCGTGGGAGGGAGACCCAGTACTTC.

This clonotype came up many times. The rearrangement joins TRBV29-1 to TRBJ2-1, with 11 nucleotides matching TRBD2. The length of the CDR3 is 14 residues. The V and J ends lost 8 bases and 10 bases, in that order; junction bases with no gene match: 13. CDR1 and CDR2 (germline): SQVTM, ANQGSEA. CDR3 loop: CSFSGTSGSWEQFF. The CDR3 DNA sequence: TGCAGCTTTTCCGGGACTAGCGGTTCGTGGGAGCAGTTCTTC.

Comments on this clonotype: This sequence may be a read error, since a much larger clone differs from it by one base. The chain joins TRBV12-3 or TRBV12-4 to TRBJ1-3, with TRBD1 matching over 9 bases. This CDR3 is 14 amino acids long. CDR3 nucleotide sequence: TGTGCCAGCAGTCGGACAGGGGATGGAAACAACATATATTTT. Protein sequence: CASSRTGDGNNIYF.

This rearrangement joins TRBV7-8 to TRBJ2-7; possibly TRBD2 for D (6 bases). CDR3 length equals 15 residues. Trimming pared 5 bases from V and 1 base from J, leaving 15 bases between. The germline V gene has CDR1 SGHVS and CDR2 FQNEAQ. CDR3 bases: TGTGCCAGCAGCCAACTGACTAGTACTTCCTACGAGCAGTACTTC. Translation gives CASSQLTSTSYEQYF.

This clonotype was recorded at least ten times. This rearrangement joins TRBV29-1 to TRBJ2-3, with 12 bases lining up with TRBD2. V shed 7 bases and J 1 base; nucleotides not matched to a gene: 3. CDR1 and CDR2 from the germline V gene are SQVTM and ANQGSEA. The CDR3 runs 14 residues. CDR3 bases: TGCAGCGGTAGGACTAGCGGGGGCACAGATACGCAGTATTTT. Amino acids: CSGRTSGGTDTQYF.

As for this clonotype: A read error may account for a junction end that differs from germline. The V and J genes are TRBV11-2 and TRBJ2-1; no reliable D call. The germline CDR1 and CDR2 sequences are SGHAT and FQNNGV. CDR3 length equals 15 residues. The CDR3 reads CACSLSLVAYNEQFF. The CDR3 region has the DNA TGTGCCTGCAGCTTAAGTCTAGTGGCCTACAATGAGCAGTTCTTC.

This clonotype was seen only once. This may come from a read error, since a much larger clone is one base off. V and J are TRBV7-9 and TRBJ1-4; D possibly corresponds to TRBD1 (5 bases). Germline values: CDR1 SEHNR, CDR2 FQNEAQ (reference sequence). This CDR3 is 15 amino acids long. The V end was cut by 5 bases, the J end by 8 bases, with 18 bases between. CDR3 amino acids: CASSPPDIRGEKLFF. Written as DNA, the CDR3 is TGTGCCAGCAGCCCCCCGGACATTCGGGGAGAAAAACTGTTTTTT.

This chain joins TRBV19 and TRBJ2-2; 9 bases fit TRBD1. The CDR3 loop spans 14 amino acids. Germline-derived CDR1 and CDR2 are LNHDA and SQIVND (reference sequence). Trimming cost V 9 bases and J 8 bases; bases outside gene matches: 10. The chain's CDR3 is CASGTGFLIGELFF. As DNA, the CDR3 is TGTGCCAGCGGGACAGGGTTTCTTATTGGGGAGCTGTTTTTT.

This clonotype was picked up many times. One end of the junction varies from germline; a read error may be responsible. This chain connects TRBV20-1 to TRBJ2-1; TRBD2 aligns across 7 bases. The CDR3 contains 15 residues. Germline V gene lookup returns CDR1 DFQATT and CDR2 SNEGSKA (reference sequence). CDR3 sequence reads: CSASRGTSALRDLIF. The CDR3 DNA sequence: TGCAGTGCTAGCCGAGGCACTAGCGCCCTCCGGGATCTAATCTTC.

The chain uses TRBV18 and TRBJ1-1, with 10 positions matching TRBD1. The junction had 8 bases not matched to a gene; V was cut back by 3 bases and J by 4 bases. Germline CDR1 reads KGHSH; CDR2 reads LQKENI. CDR3 length equals 16 residues. The CDR3 reads CASSPMTGGAGTEAFF. For the CDR3, the DNA is TGTGCCAGCTCACCGATGACAGGGGGCGCCGGCACTGAAGCTTTCTTT.

This clonotype appeared a few times. This chain connects TRBV2 to TRBJ2-5; TRBD1 matches 7 bases. The length of the CDR3 is 11 residues. CDR1 is SNHLY and CDR2 is FYNNEI in the germline V gene. V was clipped by 9 bases and J by 5 bases; unmatched bases: 3. DNA of the CDR3: TGTGCCAGTACAGGGGAGGAGACCCAGTACTTC. This codes for CASTGEETQYF.